These T cell receptor beta chains were read from a single sample in a study of shared clonotypes between healthy human individuals. Produced via immunoSEQ multiplex PCR; TCRdb's table is partial and in-frame only. The sample holds over 1.4 million clones, roughly 96% seen once. Sequenced material: naive CD4+ T cells sorted from blood. These receptors came from a man between 25 and 39 years old in good health. CDR3s include the opening cysteine and the closing phenylalanine or tryptophan. A D gene is named only where the DNA matches it firmly. The size entry is marked missing in some rows and otherwise reads once, few, many or a size class.

CDR3 protein: CASSPIWTAPGETQYF; CDR3 DNA: TGTGCCAGCTCACCGATATGGACTGCCCCTGGAGAGACCCAGTACTTC; V gene: TRBV18; D gene: .; clone size: .; J gene: TRBJ2-5
CDR3 protein: CASSWQGTDTQYF; CDR3 DNA: TGCGCCAGCAGCTGGCAGGGCACAGATACGCAGTATTTT; V gene: TRBV5-1; D gene: .; clone size: .; J gene: TRBJ2-3
CDR3 protein: CASSLRTGGANTGELFF; CDR3 DNA: TGCGCCAGCAGCTTGAGGACAGGGGGCGCGAACACCGGGGAGCTGTTTTTT; V gene: TRBV5-1; D gene: TRBD1; clone size: .; J gene: TRBJ2-2
CDR3 protein: CASSALTGPYTEAFF; CDR3 DNA: TGTGCCAGCAGTGCCTTGACAGGTCCTTACACTGAAGCTTTCTTT; V gene: TRBV25-1; D gene: .; clone size: .; J gene: TRBJ1-1
CDR3 protein: CASSQESRRGGVAGAYEQYF; CDR3 DNA: TGCGCCAGCAGCCAAGAATCTCGGAGGGGCGGGGTAGCGGGGGCCTACGAGCAGTACTTC; V gene: TRBV4-1; D gene: TRBD2; clone size: few; J gene: TRBJ2-7
CDR3 protein: CASRPPNYGYTF; CDR3 DNA: TGTGCCAGCAGGCCGCCAAACTATGGCTACACCTTC; V gene: TRBV28; D gene: .; clone size: once; J gene: TRBJ1-2
CDR3 protein: CASSSGTGWTDTQYF; CDR3 DNA: TGTGCCAGCAGTTCCGGGACAGGATGGACAGATACGCAGTATTTT; V gene: TRBV6-5; D gene: TRBD1; clone size: .; J gene: TRBJ2-3
CDR3 protein: CASSPTTHTDTQYF; CDR3 DNA: TGTGCCAGCAGCCCCACGACACATACAGATACGCAGTATTTT; V gene: TRBV5-4; D gene: .; clone size: .; J gene: TRBJ2-3
CDR3 protein: CASSEVEWASGRAYF; CDR3 DNA: TGTGCCAGCAGTGAAGTCGAGTGGGCTAGCGGGAGAGCGTACTTC; V gene: TRBV6-1; D gene: TRBD2; clone size: .; J gene: TRBJ2-7
CDR3 protein: CASSLPQGPYEQYF; CDR3 DNA: TGTGCCAGCAGTTTACCACAGGGTCCCTACGAGCAGTACTTC; V gene: TRBV28; D gene: .; clone size: .; J gene: TRBJ2-7
CDR3 protein: CASSSLSLGPQGTEAFF; CDR3 DNA: TGTGCCAGCTCAAGTCTCAGTTTAGGCCCCCAGGGTACTGAAGCTTTCTTT; V gene: TRBV18; D gene: .; clone size: once; J gene: TRBJ1-1
CDR3 protein: CASSLSTGPLGYTF; CDR3 DNA: TGTGCCAGCTCACTTTCGACGGGACCGCTAGGCTACACCTTC; V gene: TRBV18; D gene: .; clone size: .; J gene: TRBJ1-2
CDR3 protein: CASSLDPGRNNQPQHF; CDR3 DNA: TGTGCCAGCAGCTTAGATCCGGGGAGGAACAATCAGCCCCAGCATTTT; V gene: TRBV7-8; D gene: .; clone size: .; J gene: TRBJ1-5
CDR3 protein: CASSPSSLIMNTEAFF; CDR3 DNA: TGTGCCAGCAGCCCTTCCTCCCTGATCATGAACACTGAAGCTTTCTTT; V gene: TRBV7-9; D gene: .; clone size: .; J gene: TRBJ1-1
CDR3 protein: CSAPGLAGATDTQYF; CDR3 DNA: TGCAGCGCGCCGGGACTAGCAGGGGCCACAGATACGCAGTATTTT; V gene: TRBV29-1; D gene: TRBD2; clone size: .; J gene: TRBJ2-3
CDR3 protein: CASNDPQLGPQHF; CDR3 DNA: TGTGCCAGCAATGACCCCCAACTAGGGCCCCAGCATTTT; V gene: TRBV28; D gene: .; clone size: .; J gene: TRBJ1-5
CDR3 protein: CASSARGQPITPQHF; CDR3 DNA: TGTGCCAGCAGCGCTCGGGGACAGCCGATCACGCCCCAGCATTTT; V gene: TRBV13; D gene: TRBD1; clone size: .; J gene: TRBJ1-5
CDR3 protein: CASSYSRDRSGEQYF; CDR3 DNA: TGTGCCAGCAGTTACTCGAGGGACCGCAGTGGAGAGCAGTACTTC; V gene: TRBV6-5; D gene: .; clone size: .; J gene: TRBJ2-7
CDR3 protein: CASSPDRQGRMVFF; CDR3 DNA: TGTGCCAGCAGTCCGGACCGACAGGGTCGGATGGTGTTTTTT; V gene: TRBV28; D gene: TRBD1; clone size: .; J gene: TRBJ1-4
CDR3 protein: CASRGGLVDHEQYF; CDR3 DNA: TGTGCCAGCAGAGGGGGGCTAGTTGACCACGAGCAGTACTTC; V gene: TRBV5-4; D gene: .; clone size: .; J gene: TRBJ2-7
CDR3 protein: CASSHRGRQGFGRSYNEQFF; CDR3 DNA: TGTGCCAGCAGCCACCGGGGGCGACAGGGGTTCGGTCGCTCCTACAATGAGCAGTTCTTC; V gene: TRBV4-2; D gene: TRBD1; clone size: .; J gene: TRBJ2-1
CDR3 protein: CASSFATAMNTEAFF; CDR3 DNA: TGTGCCAGCAGTTTTGCAACAGCGATGAACACTGAAGCTTTCTTT; V gene: TRBV27; D gene: .; clone size: .; J gene: TRBJ1-1
CDR3 protein: CASSPNDRPNGEQYF; CDR3 DNA: TGTGCCAGCAGCCCCAACGACAGGCCCAACGGCGAGCAGTACTTC; V gene: TRBV6-5; D gene: .; clone size: .; J gene: TRBJ2-7
CDR3 protein: CASSLYTGVGDGYTF; CDR3 DNA: TGTGCCAGCAGCTTATACACTGGGGTCGGAGATGGCTACACCTTC; V gene: TRBV7-8; D gene: .; clone size: .; J gene: TRBJ1-2
CDR3 protein: CASSLEGVGYTF; CDR3 DNA: TGCGCCAGCAGCTTGGAAGGGGTTGGCTACACCTTC; V gene: TRBV5-1; D gene: .; clone size: once; J gene: TRBJ1-2
CDR3 protein: CASRFRQGRETQYF; CDR3 DNA: TGTGCCAGCAGGTTCCGGCAGGGGCGAGAGACCCAGTACTTC; V gene: TRBV11-2; D gene: .; clone size: .; J gene: TRBJ2-5
CDR3 protein: CATSRDFTTDTQYF; CDR3 DNA: TGTGCCACCAGCAGAGATTTTACCACAGATACGCAGTATTTT; V gene: TRBV15; D gene: .; clone size: .; J gene: TRBJ2-3
CDR3 protein: CASSLTETEAFF; CDR3 DNA: TGTGCCAGCAGCTTGACGGAGACTGAAGCTTTCTTT; V gene: TRBV5-4; D gene: .; clone size: .; J gene: TRBJ1-1
CDR3 protein: CASSVLGTGLNTDTQYF; CDR3 DNA: TGTGCCAGCAGCGTCCTAGGGACAGGGCTTAACACAGATACGCAGTATTTT; V gene: TRBV9; D gene: TRBD1; clone size: .; J gene: TRBJ2-3
CDR3 protein: CASSIRDTDTQYF; CDR3 DNA: TGTGCCAGTAGTATCCGGGACACAGATACGCAGTATTTT; V gene: TRBV19; D gene: .; clone size: .; J gene: TRBJ2-3
CDR3 protein: CAIKNRGTDTQYF; CDR3 DNA: TGTGCCATCAAAAACAGGGGAACAGATACGCAGTATTTT; V gene: TRBV10-3; D gene: TRBD1; clone size: .; J gene: TRBJ2-3
CDR3 protein: CASSIQLTGLNQPQHF; CDR3 DNA: TGTGCCAGTAGTATCCAACTGACAGGGCTCAATCAGCCCCAGCATTTT; V gene: TRBV19; D gene: TRBD1; clone size: once; J gene: TRBJ1-5
CDR3 protein: CASRTRTSVSSYNEQFF; CDR3 DNA: TGTGCCAGCAGGACCCGGACTAGCGTGAGCTCCTACAATGAGCAGTTCTTC; V gene: TRBV2; D gene: TRBD2; clone size: .; J gene: TRBJ2-1
CDR3 protein: CASSPRAGVLNEQFF; CDR3 DNA: TGTGCCAGCAGCCCAAGGGCGGGAGTGTTGAATGAGCAGTTCTTC; V gene: TRBV7-8; D gene: TRBD2; clone size: .; J gene: TRBJ2-1
CDR3 protein: CASSQTQGAGGNTIYF; CDR3 DNA: TGCGCCAGCAGCCAAACACAGGGGGCCGGTGGAAACACCATATATTTT; V gene: TRBV4-3; D gene: TRBD1; clone size: .; J gene: TRBJ1-3
CDR3 protein: CASRNPYGYTF; CDR3 DNA: TGTGCCAGCAGGAACCCTTATGGCTACACCTTC; V gene: TRBV28; D gene: .; clone size: .; J gene: TRBJ1-2
CDR3 protein: CASRSSGLAGLSGDTQYF; CDR3 DNA: TGTGCCAGCAGAAGTTCGGGTCTAGCGGGTTTATCCGGAGATACGCAGTATTTT; V gene: TRBV28; D gene: TRBD2; clone size: .; J gene: TRBJ2-3
CDR3 protein: CASSGLGGIDTEAFF; CDR3 DNA: TGTGCCAGCTCAGGCTTGGGGGGAATCGACACTGAAGCTTTCTTT; V gene: TRBV18; D gene: .; clone size: .; J gene: TRBJ1-1
CDR3 protein: CASSDSQGAAGNTIYF; CDR3 DNA: TGTGCCAGCAGTGATTCACAGGGGGCGGCTGGAAACACCATATATTTT; V gene: TRBV6-1; D gene: TRBD1; clone size: .; J gene: TRBJ1-3
CDR3 protein: CASSQDRSGRRSNTEAFF; CDR3 DNA: TGCGCCAGCAGCCAAGATAGAAGCGGGCGTCGTTCGAACACTGAAGCTTTCTTT; V gene: TRBV4-1; D gene: .; clone size: .; J gene: TRBJ1-1
CDR3 protein: CASSYSRNTGELFF; CDR3 DNA: TGTGCCAGCAGCTATAGCAGGAACACCGGGGAGCTGTTTTTT; V gene: TRBV7-7; D gene: .; clone size: .; J gene: TRBJ2-2
CDR3 protein: CASSWDGSRGNTIYF; CDR3 DNA: TGTGCCAGCAGTTGGGACGGTTCGCGGGGAAACACCATATATTTT; V gene: TRBV6-5; D gene: .; clone size: once; J gene: TRBJ1-3